The clone carrying this T cell receptor beta chain qualifies as medium-sized. Its antigen is unidentified. This entry belongs to a study of siplizumab effects on memory and regulatory T cells. V lost 7 bases and J 2 bases, leaving 8 bases between the germline ends. The CDR3 has 12 amino acids. The germline gives CDR1 MDHEN, CDR2 SYDVKM. An approximately 6-day coculture at 37°C was performed with the mixed lymphocyte reaction cells. Measured with immunoSEQ multiplex PCR; TCRdb has only the in-frame clones, and not every one. Of over 11,000 clones detected, roughly 50% appear once; the ten largest clones hold roughly 9.5%.

The sequenced sample was CFSE-low (dividing) CD4+ T cells sorted from an allogeneic mixed lymphocyte reaction. The chain carries TRBV28 and TRBJ2-5; D unresolved. The source of this sequence is a human donor in good health; the cells came from an allogeneic mixed lymphocyte reaction. The CDR3 loop reads CASTSTQETQYF. CDR3 in DNA: TGTGCCAGCACTTCCACTCAAGAGACCCAGTACTTC.